The 12 T cell receptor beta chains given below trace back to one sample, sequenced in a study of blood T cell repertoires in COVID-19. Sequenced by immunoSEQ multiplex PCR; TCRdb stores in-frame clones only, minus some. Here the sample spans approximately 94,000 clones, around 80% being singletons. The specimen was peripheral blood. The receptors were sampled from a man aged 55 to 70 with acute or convalescent COVID-19.

This clone occurred once. V is TRBV27 and J is TRBJ1-2; TRBD1 matches 9 bases. CDR3 length: 14 amino acids. CDR1 MNHEY and CDR2 SMNVEV come from the germline V gene (reference sequence). V gave up 5 bases and J gave up 8 bases; unmatched junction bases: 9. CDR3 protein: CASSPRTGVVGYTF. In nucleotides, the CDR3 is TGTGCCAGCAGTCCCCGGACAGGGGTTGTAGGCTACACCTTC.

V and J are TRBV28 and TRBJ1-2; D may be TRBD1 (5 bases). The CDR3 has 14 amino acids. V dropped 6 bases and J dropped 4 bases, with 15 bases sitting between them. Germline loops: CDR1 MDHEN, CDR2 SYDVKM. CDR3 region: CASSRFGAGYGYTF. Written as DNA, the CDR3 is TGTGCCAGCAGCCGCTTTGGGGCTGGCTATGGCTACACCTTC.

The gene calls are TRBV5-6 and TRBJ1-5; the D gene is possibly TRBD1 (6 bases). From germline, CDR1 is SGHDT and CDR2 YYEEEE. CDR3 length: 16 amino acids. With 2 bases removed from V and 2 bases from J, the gap between germline ends came to 14 bases. Here the CDR3 reads CASSLTGLKGNQPQHF. The DNA for the CDR3 is TGTGCCAGCAGCTTAACAGGGCTGAAAGGCAATCAGCCCCAGCATTTT.

This clone was seen a few times. The genes are TRBV19 and TRBJ2-7; possibly TRBD1 for D (6 bases). The V end lost 5 bases, the J end lost 5 bases, and 16 bases lay between the germline ends. The CDR3 contains 14 residues. Germline V gene sequence: CDR1 LNHDA, CDR2 SQIVND (reference sequence). The CDR3 DNA reads as TGTGCCAGTAGTCAACAGGGTGGCCGTGACGAGCAGTACTTC. This encodes CASSQQGGRDEQYF.

V and J are TRBV6-1 and TRBJ1-4; 7 bases fit TRBD1. V shed 1 base and J 0 bases; nucleotides not matched to a gene: 5. Per germline, CDR1 MNHNS and CDR2 SASEGT. The CDR3 extends over 17 amino acids. The CDR3 DNA follows: TGTGCCAGCAGTGAAGAGGGGACAGTTGCAACTAATGAAAAACTGTTTTTT. This sequence encodes CASSEEGTVATNEKLFF.

V and J are TRBV18 and TRBJ2-2; a possible D gene is TRBD1 (6 bases). Trimming took 8 bases from V and 2 from J, leaving 18 bases between them. The CDR3 is made up of 16 amino acids. CDR1 and CDR2 from the germline V gene are KGHSH and LQKENI. The CDR3 loop reads CASANDGGKNTGELFF. The CDR3 DNA is TGTGCCAGCGCGAACGATGGGGGCAAAAACACCGGGGAGCTGTTTTTT.

Notes on this clone: The junction and the germline gene differ at one end; a read error may be behind it. The rearrangement uses TRBV4-1 and TRBJ2-1; 7 nucleotides match TRBD1. The CDR3 length is 17 residues. Germline values: CDR1 MGHRA, CDR2 YSYEKL. The CDR3 DNA is TGCGCCAGCAGACAAGGGTCGACAGGGAGCTCCTACAATGAGCAGTTCTTC. Protein product: CASRQGSTGSSYNEQFF.

Written as DNA, the CDR3 is TGTGCCAGCGAACCCCAGGGGGCCGGACTATTCTCCTACAATGAGCAGTTCTTC. It yields the protein CASEPQGAGLFSYNEQFF. This rearrangement joins TRBV27 to TRBJ2-1; 8 bases line up with TRBD1. Germline trimming cut 8 bases from V and 0 bases from J; bases unmatched to any gene: 15. The CDR3 runs to 18 residues. CDR1 and CDR2 (germline): MNHEY, SMNVEV (reference sequence).

The V call is TRBV28, the J call TRBJ1-4; D remains ambiguous. The CDR3 totals 13 residues. Trimming removed 8 bases at V and 8 bases at J, with 15 bases between. Germline V CDR1 and CDR2: MDHEN, SYDVKM. CDR3 protein: CASRLTPREKLFF. DNA of the CDR3: TGTGCCAGCCGTCTCACGCCCAGAGAAAAACTGTTTTTT.

The chain carries TRBV27 and TRBJ2-3; 9 positions agree with TRBD2. Germline V gene lookup returns CDR1 MNHEY and CDR2 SMNVEV (reference sequence). The CDR3 is 19 residues long. Trimming removed 0 bases from V and 0 bases from J; junction bases left unmatched: 10. CDR3 DNA sequence: TGTGCCAGCAGTTTATCTCGGACTAGCGTAAAAACTAGCACAGATACGCAGTATTTT. Translating gives CASSLSRTSVKTSTDTQYF.

The chain couples TRBV7-2 to TRBJ1-4, with D maybe TRBD1 (6 bases). CDR1 and CDR2 (germline): SGHTA, FQGNSA. This CDR3 comprises 11 residues. Trimming stripped 3 bases from V and 14 bases from J, with 10 bases between. The CDR3 loop is CASSLGQSLFF. Here the CDR3 DNA reads TGTGCCAGCAGCTTGGGACAATCGCTGTTTTTT.

This rearrangement joins TRBV7-9 to TRBJ2-7; 10 bases agree with TRBD2. Germline CDR1 is SEHNR and CDR2 is FQNEAQ (reference sequence). The length of the CDR3 is 13 residues. CDR3: CASSLRSGGELDV. The CDR3 DNA follows: TGTGCCAGCAGCTTAAGAAGCGGGGGGGAGTTAGACGTC.